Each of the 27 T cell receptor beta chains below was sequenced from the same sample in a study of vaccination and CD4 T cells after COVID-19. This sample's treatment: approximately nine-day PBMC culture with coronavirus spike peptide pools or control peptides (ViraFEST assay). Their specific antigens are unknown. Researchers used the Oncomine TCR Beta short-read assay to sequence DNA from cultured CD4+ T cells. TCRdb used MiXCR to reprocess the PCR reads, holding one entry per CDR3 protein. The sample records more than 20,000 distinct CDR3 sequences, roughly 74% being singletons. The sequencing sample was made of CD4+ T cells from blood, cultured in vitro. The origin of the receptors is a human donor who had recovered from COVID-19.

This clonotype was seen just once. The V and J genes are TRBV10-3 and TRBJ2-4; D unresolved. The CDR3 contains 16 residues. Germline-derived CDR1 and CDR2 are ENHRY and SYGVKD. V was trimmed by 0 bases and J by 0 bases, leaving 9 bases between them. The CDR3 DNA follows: TGTGCCATCAGTGAGTCAGGCATTTTAGCCAAAAACATTCAGTACTTC. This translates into CAISESGILAKNIQYF.

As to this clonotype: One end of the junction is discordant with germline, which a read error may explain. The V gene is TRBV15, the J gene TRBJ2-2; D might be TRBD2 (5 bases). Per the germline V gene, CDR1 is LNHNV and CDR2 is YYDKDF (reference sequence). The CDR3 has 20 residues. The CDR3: CATSREKVATGPSGTGVLFF. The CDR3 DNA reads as TGTGCCACCAGCAGAGAAAAGGTGGCAACCGGGCCTTCGGGCACCGGGGTGCTGTTTTTT. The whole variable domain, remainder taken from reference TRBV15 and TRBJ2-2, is DAMVIQNPRYQVTQFGKPVTLSCSQTLNHNVMYWYQQKSSQAPKLLFHYYDKDFNNEADTPDNFQSRRPNTSFCFLDIRSPGLGDTAMYLCATSREKVATGPSGTGVLFFGEGSRLTVL.

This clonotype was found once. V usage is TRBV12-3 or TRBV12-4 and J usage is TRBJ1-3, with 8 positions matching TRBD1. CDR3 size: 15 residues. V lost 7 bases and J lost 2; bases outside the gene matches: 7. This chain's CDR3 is CASTMRQGTGNTIYF. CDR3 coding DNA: TGTGCCAGCACCATGAGACAGGGGACTGGAAACACCATATATTTT.

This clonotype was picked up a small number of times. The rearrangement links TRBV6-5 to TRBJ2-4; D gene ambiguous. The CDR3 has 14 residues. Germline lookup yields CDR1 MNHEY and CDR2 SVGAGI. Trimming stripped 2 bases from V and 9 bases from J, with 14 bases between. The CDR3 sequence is CASSYGQPRSIQYF. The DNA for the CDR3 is TGTGCCAGCAGTTACGGGCAGCCAAGGAGCATTCAGTACTTC.

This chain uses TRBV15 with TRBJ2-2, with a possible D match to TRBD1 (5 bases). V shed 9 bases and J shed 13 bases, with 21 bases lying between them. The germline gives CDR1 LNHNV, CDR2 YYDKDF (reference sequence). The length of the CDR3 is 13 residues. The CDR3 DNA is TGTGCCACAAAAAAGGGGCGCGGAGAGTGGCTGTTTTTT. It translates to CATKKGRGEWLFF.

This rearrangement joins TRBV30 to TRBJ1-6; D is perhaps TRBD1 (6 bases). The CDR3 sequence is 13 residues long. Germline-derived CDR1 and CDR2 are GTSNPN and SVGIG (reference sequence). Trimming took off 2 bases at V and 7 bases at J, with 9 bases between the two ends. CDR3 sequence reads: CAWSHQGNSPLHF. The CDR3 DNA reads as TGTGCCTGGAGTCATCAGGGGAATTCACCCCTCCACTTT.

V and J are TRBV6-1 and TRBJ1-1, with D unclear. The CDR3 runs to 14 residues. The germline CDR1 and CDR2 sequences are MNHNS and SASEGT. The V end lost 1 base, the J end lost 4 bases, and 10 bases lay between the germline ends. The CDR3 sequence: CASSEVRVFTEAFF. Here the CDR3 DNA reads TGTGCCAGCAGTGAAGTTAGGGTTTTCACTGAAGCTTTCTTT.

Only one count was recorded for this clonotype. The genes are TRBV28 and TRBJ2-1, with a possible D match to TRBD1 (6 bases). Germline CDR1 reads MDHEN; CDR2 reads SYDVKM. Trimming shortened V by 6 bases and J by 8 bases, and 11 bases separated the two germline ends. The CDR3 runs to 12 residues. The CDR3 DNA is TGTGCCAGCAGGCCGGCAGGGGATGAGCAGTTCTTC. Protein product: CASRPAGDEQFF.

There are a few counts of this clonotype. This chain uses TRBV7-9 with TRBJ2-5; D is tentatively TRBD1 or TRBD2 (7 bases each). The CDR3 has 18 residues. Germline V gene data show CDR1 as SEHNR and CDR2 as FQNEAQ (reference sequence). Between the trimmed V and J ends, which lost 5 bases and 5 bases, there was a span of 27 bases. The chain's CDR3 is CASSPRGEGSRLSETQYF. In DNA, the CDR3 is TGTGCCAGCAGCCCCAGGGGGGAGGGGTCTCGTTTAAGTGAGACCCAGTACTTC.

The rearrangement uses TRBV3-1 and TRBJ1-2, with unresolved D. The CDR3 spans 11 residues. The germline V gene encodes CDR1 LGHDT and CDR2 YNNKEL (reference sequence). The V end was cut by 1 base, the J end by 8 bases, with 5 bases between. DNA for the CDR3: TGTGCCAGCAGCCAAGTAGGGGGCTACACCTTC. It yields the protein CASSQVGGYTF.

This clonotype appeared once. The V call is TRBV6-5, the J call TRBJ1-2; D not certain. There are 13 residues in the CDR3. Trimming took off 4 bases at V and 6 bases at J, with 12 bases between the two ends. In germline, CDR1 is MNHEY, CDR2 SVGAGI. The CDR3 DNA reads TGTGCCAGCAGTTCCGTCGGACGGGATGGCTACACCTTC. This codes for CASSSVGRDGYTF.

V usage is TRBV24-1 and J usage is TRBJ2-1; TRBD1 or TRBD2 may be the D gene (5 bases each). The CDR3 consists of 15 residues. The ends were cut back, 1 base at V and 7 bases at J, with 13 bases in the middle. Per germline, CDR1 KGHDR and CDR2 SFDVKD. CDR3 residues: CATSDFGTDENEQFF. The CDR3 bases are TGTGCCACCAGTGATTTTGGGACCGACGAGAATGAGCAGTTCTTC.

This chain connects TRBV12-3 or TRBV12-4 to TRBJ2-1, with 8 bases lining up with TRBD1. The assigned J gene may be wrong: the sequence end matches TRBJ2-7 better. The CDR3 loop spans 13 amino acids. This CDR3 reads CASSRTGPYEQYF. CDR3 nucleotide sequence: TGTGCCAGCAGCCGGACAGGGCCGTACGAGCAGTACTTC.

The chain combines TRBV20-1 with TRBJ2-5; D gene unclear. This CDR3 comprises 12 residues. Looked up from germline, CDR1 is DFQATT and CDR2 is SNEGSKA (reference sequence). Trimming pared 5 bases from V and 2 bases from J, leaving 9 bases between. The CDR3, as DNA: TGCAGTGCTCCCATAGGTCAAGAGACCCAGTACTTC. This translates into CSAPIGQETQYF.

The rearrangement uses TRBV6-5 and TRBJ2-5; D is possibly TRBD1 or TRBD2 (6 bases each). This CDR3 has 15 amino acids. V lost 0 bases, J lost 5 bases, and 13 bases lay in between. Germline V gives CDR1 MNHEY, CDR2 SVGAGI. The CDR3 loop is CASSYSRGQRETQYF. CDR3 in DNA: TGTGCCAGCAGTTACTCACGGGGGCAGAGGGAGACCCAGTACTTC.

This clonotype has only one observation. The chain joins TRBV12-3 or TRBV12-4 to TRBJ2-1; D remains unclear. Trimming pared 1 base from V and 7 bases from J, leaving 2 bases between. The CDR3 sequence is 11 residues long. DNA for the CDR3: TGTGCCAGCAGTTTAGTAAATGAGCAGTTCTTC. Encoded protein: CASSLVNEQFF.

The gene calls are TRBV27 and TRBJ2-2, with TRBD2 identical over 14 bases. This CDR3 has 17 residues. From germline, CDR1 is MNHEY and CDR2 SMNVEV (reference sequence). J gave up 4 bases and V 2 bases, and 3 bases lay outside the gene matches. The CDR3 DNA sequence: TGTGCCAGCAGTTTAAGGACTAGCGGGAGGACCACCGGGGAGCTGTTTTTT. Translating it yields CASSLRTSGRTTGELFF.

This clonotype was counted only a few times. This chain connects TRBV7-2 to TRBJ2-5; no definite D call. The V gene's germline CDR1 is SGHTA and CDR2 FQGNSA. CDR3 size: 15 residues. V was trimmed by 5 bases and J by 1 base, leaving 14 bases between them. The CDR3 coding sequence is TGTGCCAGCAGCCCCCCTGAGGCGCTCCAAGAGACCCAGTACTTC. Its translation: CASSPPEALQETQYF. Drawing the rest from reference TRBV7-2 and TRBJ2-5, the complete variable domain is GAGVSQSPSNKVTEKGKDVELRCDPISGHTALYWYRQSLGQGLEFLIYFQGNSAPDKSGLPSDRFSAERTGGSVSTLTIQRTQQEDSAVYLCASSPPEALQETQYFGPGTRLLVL.

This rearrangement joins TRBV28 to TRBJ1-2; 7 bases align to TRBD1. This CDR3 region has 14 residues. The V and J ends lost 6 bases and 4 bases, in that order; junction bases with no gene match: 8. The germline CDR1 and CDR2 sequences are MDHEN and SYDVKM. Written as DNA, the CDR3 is TGTGCCAGCAGATCGACAGGGATGTTCTATGGCTACACCTTC. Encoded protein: CASRSTGMFYGYTF.

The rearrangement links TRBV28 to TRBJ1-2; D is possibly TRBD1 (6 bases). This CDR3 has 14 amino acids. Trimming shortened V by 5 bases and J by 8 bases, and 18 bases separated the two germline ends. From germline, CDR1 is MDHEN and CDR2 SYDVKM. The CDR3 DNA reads TGTGCCAGCAGTCCCCGGGGGGGCCCCGGCGGCTACACCTTC. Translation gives CASSPRGGPGGYTF.

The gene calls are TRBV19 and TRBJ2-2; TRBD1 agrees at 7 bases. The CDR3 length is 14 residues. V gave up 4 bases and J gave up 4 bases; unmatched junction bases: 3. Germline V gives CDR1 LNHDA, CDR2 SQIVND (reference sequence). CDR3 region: CASSTAGGTGELFF. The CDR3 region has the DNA TGTGCCAGTAGTACGGCAGGGGGCACCGGGGAGCTGTTTTTT.

The CDR3 nucleotides are TGCAGTGCTACAGGGGAGCAGCCCCAGCATTTT. Protein: CSATGEQPQHF. The chain has TRBV20-1 and TRBJ1-5; possible D gene TRBD1, 6 bases. The V gene lost 4 bases and the J gene lost 7 bases, with 8 bases spanning the gap. The length of the CDR3 is 11 residues. Germline V gives CDR1 DFQATT, CDR2 SNEGSKA (reference sequence).

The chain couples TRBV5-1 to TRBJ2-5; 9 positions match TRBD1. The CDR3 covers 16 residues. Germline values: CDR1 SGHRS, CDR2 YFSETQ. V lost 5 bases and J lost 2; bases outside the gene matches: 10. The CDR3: CASRAGTGIPQETQYF. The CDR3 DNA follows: TGCGCCAGCAGGGCCGGGACAGGGATCCCACAAGAGACCCAGTACTTC.

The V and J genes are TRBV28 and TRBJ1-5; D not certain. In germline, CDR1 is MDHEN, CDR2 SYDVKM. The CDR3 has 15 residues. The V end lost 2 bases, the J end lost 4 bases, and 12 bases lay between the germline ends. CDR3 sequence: CASSLLPTSNQPQHF. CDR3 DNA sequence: TGTGCCAGCAGTTTACTGCCGACGTCGAATCAGCCCCAGCATTTT.

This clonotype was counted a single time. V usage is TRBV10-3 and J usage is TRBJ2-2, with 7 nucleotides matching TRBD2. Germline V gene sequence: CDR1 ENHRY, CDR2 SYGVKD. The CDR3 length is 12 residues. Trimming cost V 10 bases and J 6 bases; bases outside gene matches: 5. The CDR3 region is CANGGGSGELFF. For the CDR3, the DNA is TGTGCCAATGGCGGGGGATCCGGGGAGCTGTTTTTT.

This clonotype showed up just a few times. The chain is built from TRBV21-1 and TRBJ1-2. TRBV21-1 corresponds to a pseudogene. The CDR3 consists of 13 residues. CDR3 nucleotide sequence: TGTGCCAGCACCACAGCCCATAACTATGGCTACACCTTC. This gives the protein CASTTAHNYGYTF.

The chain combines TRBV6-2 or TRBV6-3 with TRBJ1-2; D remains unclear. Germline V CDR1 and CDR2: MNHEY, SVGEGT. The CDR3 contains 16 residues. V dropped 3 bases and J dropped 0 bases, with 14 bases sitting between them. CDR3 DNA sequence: TGTGCCAGCAGTTATCAGACCGGTGGATCTAACTATGGCTACACCTTC. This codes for CASSYQTGGSNYGYTF.